This T cell receptor (beta chain) was identified during a study of blood T cells in healthy people across ages. The study's findings and limits: Diversity of TCR beta per million T cells declined in a roughly linear way with age. TCR beta diversity tracked closely with naive T cell percentage.

Primed by a sample-barcoded 5' primer and a J-beta primer mix, a second PCR proceeded for roughly 7 to 11 cycles. TCRdb re-analysed the 5' RACE reads in MiXCR, keeping a single row per CDR3 protein. This table holds more than 500,000 distinct CDR3 sequences, about 25% found once. The germline V and J ends were trimmed by 3 bases and 8 bases, with 18 bases remaining between them. The CDR3 loop spans 14 amino acids. In germline, CDR1 is DFQATT, CDR2 SNEGSKA (reference sequence). Comments on this clonotype: Its antigen is still unknown.

These same records also appear under a second study, on T cells of mothers and their children. Per that paper: The M1S primer of the second PCR added sample barcodes and 2-4 random nucleotides. Over 9.5 million TCR beta CDR3 reads were obtained from each mother, and approximately 2.7 million from each child.

This chain uses TRBV20-1 with TRBJ2-3; D unresolved. The sequence was obtained from a boy younger than 10 in good health. What was sequenced was blood. The CDR3 spells CSASEDIAGVTQYF. The CDR3, as DNA: TGCAGTGCTAGCGAAGACATTGCTGGGGTTACGCAGTATTTT.